Listed below are T cell receptor beta chains from one sample, sequenced in a study of T cell responses to AZD1222 COVID-19 vaccine. Assay used: immunoSEQ multiplex PCR; TCRdb lists only in-frame clones, some missing. The table has about 150,000 clones, 80% to 95% seen once; the top ten hold 2.3%. The sample in question was peripheral blood, obtained on day 0 of AZD1222 vaccination. The origin of the receptors is an adult in good health. The CDR3 runs from the conserved cysteine through the conserved F or W. The D gene is left open where the match is weak. Only part of the rows carry a size: once, few, many, or a class if the clone is expanded.

D gene: .
clone size: .
J gene: TRBJ1-3
V gene: TRBV7-8
CDR3 protein: CASSLVRSGNTIYF
CDR3 DNA: TGTGCCAGCAGCTTAGTGCGGTCTGGAAACACCATATATTTT

D gene: TRBD2
clone size: .
J gene: TRBJ2-5
V gene: TRBV18
CDR3 protein: CASSLTSLAGGETQYF
CDR3 DNA: TGTGCCAGCTCACTAACCTCGCTTGCGGGGGGAGAGACCCAGTACTTC

D gene: TRBD1
clone size: .
J gene: TRBJ1-2
V gene: TRBV5-1
CDR3 protein: CASSLDHRGYGYTF
CDR3 DNA: TGCGCCAGCAGCTTGGATCACAGGGGCTATGGCTACACCTTC

D gene: .
clone size: .
J gene: TRBJ1-1
V gene: TRBV27
CDR3 protein: CASTPGQRNTEAFF
CDR3 DNA: TGTGCCAGCACCCCCGGACAGAGGAACACTGAAGCTTTCTTT

D gene: TRBD2
clone size: .
J gene: TRBJ2-1
V gene: TRBV7-7
CDR3 protein: CASSTGTSGYNEQFF
CDR3 DNA: TGTGCCAGCAGCACCGGGACTAGCGGATACAATGAGCAGTTCTTC

D gene: TRBD1
clone size: .
J gene: TRBJ1-2
V gene: TRBV27
CDR3 protein: CASSLQGNYGYTF
CDR3 DNA: TGTGCCAGCAGTCTACAGGGGAACTATGGCTACACCTTC

D gene: .
clone size: .
J gene: TRBJ1-2
V gene: TRBV6-2/TRBV6-3
CDR3 protein: CASSAHQINYGYTF
CDR3 DNA: TGTGCCAGCAGCGCCCATCAGATAAACTATGGCTACACCTTC

D gene: .
clone size: .
J gene: TRBJ2-3
V gene: TRBV12-3/TRBV12-4
CDR3 protein: CASIPAATDTQYF
CDR3 DNA: TGTGCCAGCATTCCAGCGGCAACAGATACGCAGTATTTT

D gene: .
clone size: .
J gene: TRBJ1-5
V gene: TRBV6-4
CDR3 protein: CASSYESNQPQHF
CDR3 DNA: TGTGCCAGCAGTTACGAAAGCAATCAGCCCCAGCATTTT

D gene: .
clone size: .
J gene: TRBJ1-1
V gene: TRBV10-3
CDR3 protein: CAISEGQMNTEAFF
CDR3 DNA: TGTGCCATCAGTGAAGGACAGATGAACACTGAAGCTTTCTTT

D gene: TRBD1
clone size: once
J gene: TRBJ2-7
V gene: TRBV5-1
CDR3 protein: CASSYPGQGVREQYF
CDR3 DNA: TGCGCCAGCAGCTACCCGGGACAGGGAGTGCGTGAGCAGTACTTC

D gene: .
clone size: .
J gene: TRBJ2-2
V gene: TRBV3-1/TRBV3-2
CDR3 protein: CASSLSVRDAGELFF
CDR3 DNA: TGTGCCAGCAGCCTCTCTGTAAGGGATGCCGGGGAGCTGTTTTTT

D gene: .
clone size: few
J gene: TRBJ1-1
V gene: TRBV28
CDR3 protein: CASSLLGGRRVNTEAFF
CDR3 DNA: TGTGCCAGCAGTTTATTAGGGGGGCGCCGAGTGAACACTGAAGCTTTCTTT

D gene: .
clone size: .
J gene: TRBJ2-3
V gene: TRBV3-1/TRBV3-2
CDR3 protein: CASSQTGDTQYF
CDR3 DNA: TGTGCCAGCAGCCAAACAGGTGATACGCAGTATTTT

D gene: .
clone size: once
J gene: TRBJ2-3
V gene: TRBV19
CDR3 protein: CASSIAVHEDTQYF
CDR3 DNA: TGTGCCAGTAGTATCGCGGTTCACGAGGATACGCAGTATTTT

D gene: .
clone size: once
J gene: TRBJ2-1
V gene: TRBV24-1
CDR3 protein: CATSLSGGSYNEQFF
CDR3 DNA: TGTGCCACCAGTTTATCAGGGGGGTCCTACAATGAGCAGTTCTTC

D gene: .
clone size: .
J gene: TRBJ2-2
V gene: TRBV6-5
CDR3 protein: CASSYPPGGFTGELFF
CDR3 DNA: TGTGCCAGCAGTTACCCGCCTGGTGGTTTCACCGGGGAGCTGTTTTTT

D gene: TRBD2
clone size: .
J gene: TRBJ2-1
V gene: TRBV6-5
CDR3 protein: CASRPGVAGRNEQFF
CDR3 DNA: TGTGCCAGCAGACCGGGGGTAGCGGGAAGGAATGAGCAGTTCTTC

D gene: .
clone size: .
J gene: TRBJ1-5
V gene: TRBV6-5
CDR3 protein: CASSSGDGVGNQPQHF
CDR3 DNA: TGTGCCAGCAGTTCGGGGGATGGGGTGGGCAATCAGCCCCAGCATTTT

D gene: .
clone size: once
J gene: TRBJ1-2
V gene: TRBV18
CDR3 protein: CASSPMTENYGYTF
CDR3 DNA: TGTGCCAGCTCACCCATGACAGAAAACTATGGCTACACCTTC

D gene: .
clone size: once
J gene: TRBJ1-5
V gene: TRBV2
CDR3 protein: CASRGPGYNQPQHF
CDR3 DNA: TGTGCCAGCAGGGGGCCGGGTTACAATCAGCCCCAGCATTTT

D gene: .
clone size: .
J gene: TRBJ1-1
V gene: TRBV10-3
CDR3 protein: CAIRPGDGVGEAFF
CDR3 DNA: TGTGCCATCAGACCTGGGGACGGGGTTGGTGAAGCTTTCTTT

D gene: .
clone size: .
J gene: TRBJ1-5
V gene: TRBV6-2/TRBV6-3
CDR3 protein: CASSYTELSNQPQHF
CDR3 DNA: TGTGCCAGCAGTTACACGGAGCTTAGCAATCAGCCCCAGCATTTT

D gene: TRBD1
clone size: .
J gene: TRBJ2-3
V gene: TRBV5-1
CDR3 protein: CASSWGPGQGPDTQYF
CDR3 DNA: TGCGCCAGCAGCTGGGGGCCGGGACAGGGGCCAGATACGCAGTATTTT

D gene: .
clone size: .
J gene: TRBJ1-5
V gene: TRBV30
CDR3 protein: CAWSIRDNQPQHF
CDR3 DNA: TGTGCCTGGAGTATAAGAGACAATCAGCCCCAGCATTTT

D gene: TRBD2
clone size: .
J gene: TRBJ2-7
V gene: TRBV14
CDR3 protein: CASSLGGGSYEQYF
CDR3 DNA: TGTGCCAGCAGCCTCGGGGGGGGTTCCTACGAGCAGTACTTC

D gene: .
clone size: .
J gene: TRBJ1-6
V gene: TRBV5-1
CDR3 protein: CASSLIPGEFTLHF
CDR3 DNA: TGCGCCAGCAGCTTGATCCCAGGAGAATTCACCCTCCACTTT

D gene: .
clone size: .
J gene: TRBJ1-1
V gene: TRBV6-2/TRBV6-3
CDR3 protein: CASSPGVGRGTEAFF
CDR3 DNA: TGTGCCAGCAGCCCGGGGGTGGGGCGGGGCACTGAAGCTTTCTTT

D gene: .
clone size: .
J gene: TRBJ2-3
V gene: TRBV30
CDR3 protein: CAWSVAGEADTQYF
CDR3 DNA: TGTGCCTGGAGTGTGGCAGGGGAGGCAGATACGCAGTATTTT

D gene: .
clone size: .
J gene: TRBJ2-5
V gene: TRBV7-3
CDR3 protein: CASSKVPTSTGQETQYF
CDR3 DNA: TGTGCCAGCAGCAAAGTCCCCACCTCTACCGGCCAAGAGACCCAGTACTTC

D gene: .
clone size: .
J gene: TRBJ1-1
V gene: TRBV13
CDR3 protein: CASSYLNTEAFF
CDR3 DNA: TGTGCCAGCAGCTATTTGAACACTGAAGCTTTCTTT

D gene: TRBD1
clone size: .
J gene: TRBJ2-5
V gene: TRBV7-2
CDR3 protein: CASSSDRGLETQYF
CDR3 DNA: TGTGCCAGCAGCTCGGACAGGGGGCTGGAGACCCAGTACTTC

D gene: .
clone size: .
J gene: TRBJ2-7
V gene: TRBV2
CDR3 protein: CASIDILASHEQYF
CDR3 DNA: TGTGCCAGCATCGACATACTAGCTTCCCACGAGCAGTACTTC

D gene: .
clone size: .
J gene: TRBJ1-5
V gene: TRBV29-1
CDR3 protein: CSVNPGGAGQPQHF
CDR3 DNA: TGCAGCGTGAACCCGGGGGGGGCTGGTCAGCCCCAGCATTTT

D gene: .
clone size: .
J gene: TRBJ2-3
V gene: TRBV1
CDR3 protein: CTSSREKTSGGETDTQYF
CDR3 DNA: TGCACCAGCAGCCGGGAAAAGACTAGCGGGGGGGAAACAGATACGCAGTATTTT

D gene: TRBD2
clone size: .
J gene: TRBJ2-3
V gene: TRBV11-3
CDR3 protein: CASSLAGGPDTQYF
CDR3 DNA: TGTGCCAGCAGCTTAGCGGGGGGGCCAGATACGCAGTATTTT

D gene: .
clone size: .
J gene: TRBJ2-6
V gene: TRBV2
CDR3 protein: CASSRESNSGANVLTF
CDR3 DNA: TGTGCCAGCAGTAGAGAGTCCAACTCTGGGGCCAACGTCCTGACTTTC

D gene: .
clone size: .
J gene: TRBJ1-2
V gene: TRBV4-2
CDR3 protein: CASSQNRGEYGYTF
CDR3 DNA: TGTGCCAGCAGCCAAAACCGGGGGGAATATGGCTACACCTTC

D gene: TRBD1
clone size: .
J gene: TRBJ1-3
V gene: TRBV24-1
CDR3 protein: CATSDSRGRDGNTIYF
CDR3 DNA: TGTGCCACCAGTGACTCAAGGGGGCGAGATGGAAACACCATATATTTT

D gene: .
clone size: .
J gene: TRBJ2-5
V gene: TRBV7-9
CDR3 protein: CASSEAVVGGTQYF
CDR3 DNA: TGTGCCAGCAGCGAGGCGGTGGTGGGGGGGACCCAGTACTTC

D gene: TRBD1
clone size: .
J gene: TRBJ1-2
V gene: TRBV19
CDR3 protein: CASSRDRDNYGYTF
CDR3 DNA: TGTGCCAGTAGCCGGGACAGGGATAACTATGGCTACACCTTC

D gene: TRBD1
clone size: .
J gene: TRBJ2-7
V gene: TRBV7-2
CDR3 protein: CASAVGQGYEQYF
CDR3 DNA: TGTGCCAGCGCTGTTGGACAGGGCTACGAGCAGTACTTC

D gene: .
clone size: .
J gene: TRBJ2-4
V gene: TRBV5-1
CDR3 protein: CASSVGTLGDIQYF
CDR3 DNA: TGCGCCAGCAGCGTCGGGACTTTAGGTGACATTCAGTACTTC

D gene: TRBD1
clone size: .
J gene: TRBJ2-3
V gene: TRBV7-3
CDR3 protein: CASRTKGTGLTDTQYF
CDR3 DNA: TGTGCCAGCAGGACGAAGGGGACAGGGTTAACAGATACGCAGTATTTT

D gene: TRBD1
clone size: .
J gene: TRBJ2-3
V gene: TRBV9
CDR3 protein: CASSVAGQGSPDTQYF
CDR3 DNA: TGTGCCAGCAGCGTAGCGGGACAGGGGTCGCCAGATACGCAGTATTTT

D gene: TRBD1
clone size: .
J gene: TRBJ1-1
V gene: TRBV9
CDR3 protein: CASSAIDRGRTEAFF
CDR3 DNA: TGTGCCAGCAGCGCGATTGACAGGGGGCGTACTGAAGCTTTCTTT

D gene: TRBD1
clone size: .
J gene: TRBJ1-5
V gene: TRBV5-1
CDR3 protein: CASSLAGTDYQPQHF
CDR3 DNA: TGCGCCAGCAGCCTGGCTGGGACAGATTATCAGCCCCAGCATTTT

D gene: .
clone size: once
J gene: TRBJ1-1
V gene: TRBV6-6
CDR3 protein: CASSYRGMNTEAFF
CDR3 DNA: TGTGCCAGCAGTTACCGGGGAATGAACACTGAAGCTTTCTTT

D gene: .
clone size: .
J gene: TRBJ2-1
V gene: TRBV29-1
CDR3 protein: CSARPGLLDEQFF
CDR3 DNA: TGCAGCGCTAGACCCGGACTGTTGGATGAGCAGTTCTTC